The T cell receptor (beta chain) described here comes from a study of blood T cell repertoires in COVID-19. Study summary: Samples came from the United States, Italy and Spain, spanning acute and convalescent COVID-19. PBMCs, B-cell-depleted T cells, or T cells provided the cDNA or gDNA that made up the material.

CDR3 length equals 18 residues. Germline V gene sequence: CDR1 SEHNR, CDR2 FQNEAQ (reference sequence). With 4 bases clipped from V and 5 bases from J, the junction kept 14 bases outside the gene matches. Original data processing: Reference gene primer amplification in the assay estimated nucleated cell counts. This table comes from immunoSEQ multiplex PCR, and its TCRdb copy is limited to in-frame clones, with some not included. V and J calls plus clone size are reproduced from that table; the DNA served to infer D and trimming. The sample lists 60,000 to 75,000 clones, roughly 88% occurring once. The sequence came from a human donor in a cohort sampled during active COVID-19. V and J are TRBV7-9 and TRBJ2-4, with 10 bases aligning to TRBD1. The sample taken for sequencing was peripheral blood. The CDR3: CASSSRDRGRVGQNIQYF. DNA of the CDR3: TGTGCCAGCAGCTCCCGGGACAGGGGCCGGGTAGGGCAAAACATTCAGTACTTC.